These T cell receptor beta chains were read from a single sample in a study of blood T cell repertoires in COVID-19. Produced via immunoSEQ multiplex PCR; TCRdb's table is partial and in-frame only. The sample has about 230,000 clones, 87% seen once. The specimen was peripheral blood. The receptor set was obtained from a young woman who had recovered from COVID-19. The CDR3 runs from the conserved cysteine through the conserved F or W. A D gene is named only where the DNA matches it firmly.

j_call d_call v_call cdr3_aa cdr3_nt
TRBJ2-2 TRBD2 TRBV4-3 CASSQDPGLAGLGELFF TGCGCCAGCAGCCAAGACCCGGGACTAGCGGGACTCGGGGAGCTGTTTTTT
TRBJ1-3 NA TRBV4-1 CASSQDLGTLDVSGNTIYF TGCGCCAGCAGCCAAGATCTTGGGACACTGGACGTCTCTGGAAACACCATATATTTT
TRBJ1-2 TRBD1 TRBV5-1 CASSFVGTGHGYTF TGCGCCAGCAGCTTTGTTGGGACAGGGCACGGCTACACCTTC
TRBJ2-1 NA TRBV28 CASSYRNEQFF TGTGCCAGCAGTTATAGAAATGAGCAGTTCTTC
TRBJ1-2 NA TRBV13 CASSSISGEQHGYTF TGTGCCAGCAGCTCTATAAGCGGGGAGCAGCATGGCTACACCTTC
TRBJ2-1 TRBD2 TRBV11-2 CASSLDRGSLYNEQFF TGTGCCAGCAGCTTAGATCGCGGGAGCCTTTACAATGAGCAGTTCTTC
TRBJ1-1 NA TRBV7-8 CASSLEVGDTEAFF TGTGCCAGCAGCTTAGAGGTGGGCGACACTGAAGCTTTCTTT
TRBJ1-6 NA TRBV19 CASKEGGTFAYNSPLHF TGTGCCAGTAAGGAGGGGGGGACCTTCGCTTATAATTCACCCCTCCACTTT
TRBJ2-7 NA TRBV5-1 CASSLAWGPSYEQYF TGCGCCAGCAGCTTGGCCTGGGGGCCGTCCTACGAGCAGTACTTC
TRBJ1-5 TRBD1 TRBV18 CASRQDRVNQPQHF TGTGCCAGCCGCCAGGACAGGGTTAATCAGCCCCAGCATTTT
TRBJ1-2 NA TRBV2 CASSGQNLYGYTF TGTGCCAGCAGTGGACAGAACTTATATGGCTACACCTTC
TRBJ1-1 NA TRBV27 CASNGQTNTEAFF TGTGCCAGCAATGGACAGACGAACACTGAAGCTTTCTTT
TRBJ1-4 NA TRBV7-3 CASSSGANEKLFF TGTGCCAGCAGCTCGGGGGCTAATGAAAAACTGTTTTTT